This T cell receptor beta chain originates from a study of CD8 T cell repertoires and HIV-1 epitope variants. On the study more broadly: Separate wells received one of Twenty-five Gag or Nef variant peptides.

CDR1 and CDR2 from the germline V gene are SGHAT and FQDESV (reference sequence). This CDR3 has 15 amino acids. Trimming pared 2 bases from V and 1 base from J, leaving 11 bases between. TCR beta CDR3 was sequenced at survey depth on immunoSEQ. Here immunoSEQ multiplex PCR was the method, and the copy in TCRdb shows in-frame clones only, minus some. The sample has 4,500 to 7,000 clones; roughly 70% are singletons. Overall study results and limits: Nef KF9 drew about five clonotypes and HW9 one, without TAALDMSHF responses.

In regard to this clone: Its antigen is not known.

This clonotype originated in a male donor with HIV. The sample taken for sequencing was cultured CD8+ T cells derived from PBMCs. The chain couples TRBV11-1 to TRBJ1-1; D ambiguous. As DNA, the CDR3 is TGTGCCAGCAGCTTACGGGCTGGGAGGAACACTGAAGCTTTCTTT. It yields the protein CASSLRAGRNTEAFF.